These 28 T cell receptor beta chains were sequenced from one sample in a study of blood T cells in healthy people across ages. Combining a sample-barcoded 5' primer with a J-beta primer mix, a second PCR ran for roughly 6 to 12 cycles. TCRdb itself ran the 5' RACE reads through MiXCR, one entry per CDR3 protein. Counted here are some 1.5 million distinct CDR3 sequences, approximately 30% occurring once; the ten biggest clones make up around 7.7%. Source material: blood. The receptors were sampled from a woman under 40 in good health.

This clonotype was seen ten or more times. This chain connects TRBV27 to TRBJ2-1; D ambiguous. There are 13 residues in the CDR3. Germline CDR1 is MNHEY and CDR2 is SMNVEV (reference sequence). V dropped 5 bases and J dropped 4 bases, with 9 bases sitting between them. CDR3 region: CASSTRSYNEQFF. The CDR3 coding sequence is TGTGCCAGCAGTACGCGGTCATACAATGAGCAGTTCTTC.

Notes on this clonotype: A much larger clone lies one base from this, so it may be a read error. The rearrangement joins TRBV7-2 to TRBJ2-5, with D possibly matching TRBD2 (7 bases). The CDR3 loop spans 15 amino acids. V dropped 2 bases and J dropped 1 base, with 11 bases sitting between them. CDR1 is SGHTA and CDR2 is FQGNSA in the germline V gene. The CDR3 nucleotides are TGTACCAGCAGCTTATTCGGGGGGCCCCAAGAGACCCAGTACTTC. Its protein is CTSSLFGGPQETQYF.

This clonotype was counted at least ten times. V is TRBV25-1 and J is TRBJ1-2; 7 bases are a match to TRBD1. Germline CDR1 is MGHDK and CDR2 is SYGVNS. The V segment lost 7 bases and the J segment 6 bases; nucleotides outside the gene matches: 5. The CDR3 loop spans 12 amino acids. The CDR3 spells CASNGDSDGYTF. The CDR3 DNA reads as TGTGCCAGCAATGGGGACAGTGATGGCTACACCTTC.

The chain has TRBV6-8 and TRBJ2-1; D possibly corresponds to TRBD2 (5 bases). The CDR3 has 17 residues. Germline lookup yields CDR1 MNHGY and CDR2 SAAAGT. V was cut by 5 bases and J by 7 bases, with 24 bases left in between. The CDR3 DNA reads as TGTGCCAGCAGTGGTGCCCCATCAAGGAGGCGCGTGAATGAGCAGTTCTTC. This sequence encodes CASSGAPSRRRVNEQFF.

The chain couples TRBV5-5 to TRBJ2-7; 12 bases map to TRBD2. CDR1 SGHKS and CDR2 YYEKEE come from the germline V gene (reference sequence). J lost 3 bases, V lost 4 bases, and 5 bases had no gene match. There are 15 residues in the CDR3. CDR3 sequence: CASSTETSGGYEQYF. The CDR3 DNA sequence: TGTGCCAGCAGCACCGAGACTAGCGGGGGCTACGAGCAGTACTTC.

Details on this clonotype: A much larger clone differs from this one at a single base, so this may be a read error. The conserved phenylalanine or tryptophan is not found at the CDR3 terminus, so this likely reflects a read error. J is TRBJ2-4 and V is TRBV6-6; 8 bases fit TRBD2. The DNA matches TRBJ2-7 better at its end, which makes the J call doubtful. The CDR3 is made up of 14 amino acids. CDR1 and CDR2 from the germline V gene are MNHNY and SVGAGI (reference sequence). Here the CDR3 reads CASSYMGLEGEQYC. DNA of the CDR3: TGTGCCAGCAGTTACATGGGACTAGAAGGCGAGCAGTACTGC.

This clonotype was seen more than once but under ten times. The V call is TRBV29-1, the J call TRBJ1-2; no definite D call. This CDR3 comprises 13 residues. V was clipped by 4 bases and J by 7 bases, with 16 bases between them. Germline CDR1 and CDR2: SQVTM and ANQGSEA. The CDR3 sequence: CSVGGRIDGGYTF. The CDR3 bases are TGCAGCGTTGGTGGCCGGATTGACGGTGGCTACACCTTC.

The sample holds a few counts of this clonotype. The chain has TRBV20-1 and TRBJ1-4; D is undetermined. Trimming pared 6 bases from V and 7 bases from J, leaving 12 bases between. The CDR3 length is 12 residues. Germline V CDR1 and CDR2: DFQATT, SNEGSKA (reference sequence). CDR3 nucleotides: TGCAGTGCCACGGAAGGAGGTGAAAAACTGTTTTTT. Protein product: CSATEGGEKLFF.

This clonotype has just a few counts. V usage is TRBV2 and J usage is TRBJ1-1; 9 bases are a match to TRBD1. Germline lookup yields CDR1 SNHLY and CDR2 FYNNEI. The CDR3 runs 15 residues. V lost 5 bases, J lost 3 bases, and 7 bases stayed unmatched. In nucleotides, the CDR3 is TGTGCCAGCAGTCAGCAACAGGGGGCGGACACTGAAGCTTTCTTT. This encodes CASSQQQGADTEAFF.

This clonotype was recorded at least ten times. The chain links TRBV20-1 to TRBJ2-1; 10 nucleotides line up with TRBD2. Germline CDR1 and CDR2: DFQATT and SNEGSKA (reference sequence). The trim removed 1 base at V and 8 bases at J, leaving 8 bases unmatched. The CDR3 is 15 residues long. For the CDR3, the DNA is TGCAGTGCTAGAGTTCCTAGCGGGAGAAGGGATGAGCAGTTCTTC. Residues: CSARVPSGRRDEQFF.

This chain uses TRBV12-3 or TRBV12-4 with TRBJ1-5; 7 bases agree with TRBD1. CDR3 size: 15 residues. Trimming took 5 bases from V and 7 from J; bases not matched to a gene: 11. Here the CDR3 DNA reads TGTGCCAGCAGTCCAAATCCAGGGGGGGGGCAGCCCCAGCATTTT. It is translated as CASSPNPGGGQPQHF.

This chain joins TRBV11-2 and TRBJ2-1; D is unclear. This CDR3 has 16 amino acids. Germline CDR1 is SGHAT and CDR2 is FQNNGV. Trimming stripped 5 bases from V and 2 bases from J, with 16 bases between. CDR3 in DNA: TGTGCCAGCAGCCCCGAAAACTATAGCCCCTACAATGAGCAGTTCTTC. Its translation is CASSPENYSPYNEQFF.

This clonotype has only a few counts. This chain joins TRBV7-9 and TRBJ1-6; D remains ambiguous. Germline V gene data show CDR1 as SEHNR and CDR2 as FQNEAQ (reference sequence). Trimming shortened V by 1 base and J by 0 bases, and 7 bases separated the two germline ends. The CDR3 loop spans 16 amino acids. The CDR3 DNA sequence: TGTGCCAGCAGCTTAGATCAGAGCTCCTATAATTCACCCCTCCACTTT. Translation: CASSLDQSSYNSPLHF. The variable domain in full, completed from reference TRBV7-9 and TRBJ1-6, reads DTGVSQNPRHKITKRGQNVTFRCDPISEHNRLYWYRQTLGQGPEFLTYFQNEAQLEKSRLLSDRFSAERPKGSFSTLEIQRTEQGDSAMYLCASSLDQSSYNSPLHFGNGTRLTVT.

The rearrangement joins TRBV12-3 or TRBV12-4 to TRBJ2-3; 12 bases line up with TRBD2. J lost 6 bases, V lost 5 bases, and 9 bases had no gene match. The CDR3 has 16 amino acids. The CDR3 DNA follows: TGTGCCAGCAGTCTGCGGACTAGCGGGATAGCCGATACGCAGTATTTT. Translating gives CASSLRTSGIADTQYF.

This clonotype was detected only once. A read error is possible here, since a much larger clone lies one base away. The rearrangement links TRBV5-5 to TRBJ1-2; no firm D call. CDR1 and CDR2 from the germline V gene are SGHKS and YYEKEE (reference sequence). Trimming removed 1 base from V and 3 bases from J, with 10 bases in between. The CDR3 contains 14 residues. CDR3 coding DNA: TGTGCCAGCAGCTTGAGGTTTACGGACTATGGCTACACCTTC. Translation gives CASSLRFTDYGYTF.

The rearrangement joins TRBV5-1 to TRBJ2-5; 12 nucleotides agree with TRBD2. Germline V gene lookup returns CDR1 SGHRS and CDR2 YFSETQ. J was trimmed by 3 bases and V by 4 bases; bases with no gene match: 7. This CDR3 has 16 amino acids. For the CDR3, the DNA is TGCGCCAGCAGCCCGCCGGGACTAGCGGGCGAAGAGACCCAGTACTTC. Protein: CASSPPGLAGEETQYF.

The sample holds a few counts of this clonotype. V gene TRBV9 combines with J gene TRBJ2-1, with TRBD2 identical over 9 bases. Germline loops: CDR1 SGDLS, CDR2 YYNGEE. The CDR3 totals 18 residues. V gave up 0 bases and J gave up 3 bases; unmatched junction bases: 10. CDR3 coding DNA: TGTGCCAGCAGCGTAGAACTAGCGGGCTCCCTCATCTACAATGAGCAGTTCTTC. Encoded protein: CASSVELAGSLIYNEQFF. The full variable domain, rest sourced from reference TRBV9 and TRBJ2-1, is DSGVTQTPKHLITATGQRVTLRCSPRSGDLSVYWYQQSLDQGLQFLIQYYNGEERAKGNILERFSAQQFPDLHSELNLSSLELGDSALYFCASSVELAGSLIYNEQFFGPGTRLTVL.

Remarks on this clonotype: Given a much more abundant clone one base away, this may be a read error. V and J are TRBV6-5 and TRBJ2-4; D call uncertain. Germline V gene lookup returns CDR1 MNHEY and CDR2 SVGAGI. The V end lost 6 bases, the J end lost 13 bases, and 16 bases lay between the germline ends. The CDR3 totals 12 residues. CDR3 sequence: CASSSDLREQYF. In DNA form, the CDR3 reads TGTGCCAGCAGCTCCGATCTCCGTGAGCAGTACTTC.

V gene TRBV20-1 combines with J gene TRBJ1-1; maybe TRBD1 (5 bases). CDR3 length equals 14 residues. V lost 2 bases and J 0 bases, leaving 10 bases between the germline ends. Germline CDR1 DFQATT, CDR2 SNEGSKA (reference sequence). The CDR3 loop reads CSARTAGMNTEAFF. The DNA for the CDR3 is TGCAGTGCTAGAACGGCAGGGATGAACACTGAAGCTTTCTTT.

This clonotype has more than one count but fewer than ten. The V call is TRBV7-9, the J call TRBJ2-3; TRBD2 matches 7 bases. V was pared by 10 bases and J by 3 bases, with 4 bases of the junction left unmatched. The CDR3 has 12 amino acids. Germline CDR1 reads SEHNR; CDR2 reads FQNEAQ (reference sequence). In nucleotides, the CDR3 is TGTGCCACTGGGGGAGGGACAGATACGCAGTATTTT. This encodes CATGGGTDTQYF.

The chain carries TRBV10-3 and TRBJ1-2, with unresolved D. V gave up 6 bases and J gave up 6 bases, with 17 bases separating them. Germline V CDR1 and CDR2: ENHRY, SYGVKD. This CDR3 is 14 amino acids long. The DNA of the CDR3 is TGTGCCATCAGGGAAAGGGTTCAGCGAAATGGCTACACCTTC. The encoded protein is CAIRERVQRNGYTF.

This clonotype was counted many times. V and J are TRBV12-3 or TRBV12-4 and TRBJ2-5; 7 bases fit TRBD2. With 3 bases clipped from V and 5 bases from J, the junction kept 6 bases outside the gene matches. This CDR3 is built from 14 residues. The CDR3 DNA follows: TGTGCCAGCAGTTTGGGAGGGCAAACCGAGACCCAGTACTTC. It encodes CASSLGGQTETQYF.

This clonotype was detected a few times. This chain links TRBV5-6 with TRBJ2-1; 10 nucleotides align to TRBD1. This CDR3 has 13 residues. After removal of 6 bases from V and 9 bases from J, the junction contained 6 bases not matched to a gene. The germline V gene has CDR1 SGHDT and CDR2 YYEEEE. The CDR3 nucleotides read TGTGCCAGCACCGTGGACAGGGGGGCTGAGCAGTTCTTC. Its translation: CASTVDRGAEQFF.

This clonotype has only a few counts. The chain employs TRBV4-1 and TRBJ1-2, with a possible D match to TRBD1 (5 bases). V dropped 2 bases and J dropped 3 bases, with 10 bases sitting between them. CDR3 length: 14 residues. Per the germline V gene, CDR1 is MGHRA and CDR2 is YSYEKL. The CDR3 sequence is CASSQPGTDYGYTF. The CDR3 DNA follows: TGCGCCAGCAGCCAACCGGGGACCGACTATGGCTACACCTTC.

This clonotype appeared a few times. The rearrangement joins TRBV7-6 to TRBJ2-5; D gene uncertain. CDR1 and CDR2 (germline): SGHVS, FNYEAQ. CDR3 length equals 14 residues. With 1 base removed from V and 4 bases from J, the gap between germline ends came to 10 bases. The CDR3 reads CASSLDAVGETQYF. Written as DNA, the CDR3 is TGTGCCAGCAGCTTAGATGCGGTGGGAGAGACCCAGTACTTC.

Of note for this clonotype: At one end, the junction sequence differs from germline, possibly due to a read error. The chain carries TRBV2 and TRBJ1-5; D gene unclear. Germline V gene sequence: CDR1 SNHLY, CDR2 FYNNEI. The CDR3 contains 14 residues. Written as DNA, the CDR3 is TGTGCCAGCAGCTTCGGGCGGCTCAATCAGCCCCGGCATTTT. Amino acids: CASSFGRLNQPRHF.

This clonotype showed up just a few times. The chain joins TRBV6-4 to TRBJ1-6; tentative D call: TRBD1 (5 bases). V lost 0 bases and J lost 5, with 5 bases in between. Germline-derived CDR1 and CDR2 are MRHNA and SNTAGT. The CDR3 is 14 amino acids. CDR3 sequence: CASSDSGDNSPLHF. The DNA for the CDR3 is TGTGCCAGCAGTGACTCGGGGGATAATTCACCCCTCCACTTT.

V gene TRBV20-1 combines with J gene TRBJ2-1; D is perhaps TRBD1 or TRBD2 (7 bases each). The germline CDR1 and CDR2 sequences are DFQATT and SNEGSKA (reference sequence). The CDR3 covers 15 residues. Trimming left V 4 bases short and J 7 bases short, with 20 bases between. DNA for the CDR3: TGCAGTGCTACCGCAGGGGGGAGGGCGAAAAATGAGCAGTTCTTC. It translates to CSATAGGRAKNEQFF.